This is a list of T cell receptor beta chains from one sample in a study of identifying expanded T cells in peripheral blood. Assay used: immunoSEQ multiplex PCR; TCRdb lists only in-frame clones, some missing. The table shows 100,000 or so clones, with roughly 89% occurring only once. Sequencing used blood. Source of these receptors: a person aged 18 to 75 in good health. The CDR3 runs from the conserved cysteine through the conserved F or W. Fields, in order: D gene, J gene, V gene, clone size, CDR3 protein, CDR3 DNA. D genes are given only for firm matches. The listing skips clone size in some rows; elsewhere it reads once, few, many or a size class.

D: -
J: TRBJ1-2
V: TRBV6-1
size: -
CDR3: CASSGRVHRTNYGYTF
DNA: TGTGCCAGCAGTGGGCGCGTCCACCGAACTAACTATGGCTACACCTTC

D: TRBD2
J: TRBJ2-7
V: TRBV5-4
size: once
CDR3: CASSLEASGGVYEQYF
DNA: TGTGCCAGCAGCTTGGAGGCTAGCGGGGGGGTCTACGAGCAGTACTTC

D: -
J: TRBJ1-2
V: TRBV4-2
size: -
CDR3: CASSQGGFETF
DNA: TGTGCCAGCAGCCAAGGTGGGTTTGAGACCTTC

D: TRBD1
J: TRBJ1-1
V: TRBV7-2
size: -
CDR3: CASSLQDRAAEAFF
DNA: TGTGCCAGCAGCCTCCAGGACAGGGCTGCTGAAGCTTTCTTT

D: -
J: TRBJ2-3
V: TRBV5-1
size: -
CDR3: CASSLGTGGDTQYF
DNA: TGCGCCAGCAGCTTGGGGACCGGGGGAGATACGCAGTATTTT

D: -
J: TRBJ1-4
V: TRBV4-3
size: few
CDR3: CASSQERRVVPNEKLFF
DNA: TGCGCCAGCAGCCAAGAGCGGAGGGTCGTCCCTAATGAAAAACTGTTTTTT

D: -
J: TRBJ2-3
V: TRBV2
size: -
CDR3: CASRVRAADTQYF
DNA: TGTGCCAGCAGGGTTAGGGCGGCAGATACGCAGTATTTT

D: TRBD2
J: TRBJ2-7
V: TRBV2
size: -
CDR3: CASIRKAGGPRREQYF
DNA: TGTGCCAGCATCAGGAAGGCGGGGGGGCCGCGTCGAGAGCAGTACTTC

D: -
J: TRBJ2-7
V: TRBV15
size: -
CDR3: CATSRDRVSREQYF
DNA: TGTGCCACCAGCAGAGATCGGGTTTCCCGCGAGCAGTACTTC

D: -
J: TRBJ2-3
V: TRBV7-2
size: few
CDR3: CASSFIGGGSTDTQYF
DNA: TGTGCCAGCAGCTTCATTGGTGGGGGTAGCACAGATACGCAGTATTTT

D: TRBD2
J: TRBJ2-5
V: TRBV13
size: -
CDR3: CASSLRLAGAETQYF
DNA: TGTGCCAGCAGCTTACGACTAGCGGGGGCGGAGACCCAGTACTTC

D: TRBD1
J: TRBJ2-1
V: TRBV4-3
size: once
CDR3: CASSPRQGSYNEQFF
DNA: TGCGCCAGCAGCCCGAGACAGGGATCGTACAATGAGCAGTTCTTC

D: -
J: TRBJ1-4
V: TRBV20-1
size: -
CDR3: CSAKKGEKLFF
DNA: TGCAGTGCTAAAAAAGGGGAAAAACTGTTTTTT

D: -
J: TRBJ2-7
V: TRBV6-5
size: -
CDR3: CASRRGFYEQYF
DNA: TGTGCCAGCAGAAGAGGGTTTTACGAGCAGTACTTC

D: TRBD1
J: TRBJ1-2
V: TRBV27
size: -
CDR3: CASSTGTGGINYGYTF
DNA: TGTGCCAGCAGTACCGGGACAGGGGGGATTAACTATGGCTACACCTTC

D: -
J: TRBJ2-7
V: TRBV4-3
size: -
CDR3: CASSQDTGNSYEQYF
DNA: TGCGCCAGCAGCCAAGATACAGGGAACTCCTACGAGCAGTACTTC

D: -
J: TRBJ1-1
V: TRBV19
size: -
CDR3: CATRRTLQWAEAFF
DNA: TGTGCCACCAGACGGACCTTGCAGTGGGCTGAAGCTTTCTTT

D: -
J: TRBJ1-5
V: TRBV27
size: -
CDR3: CASGYNNQPQHF
DNA: TGTGCCAGCGGATACAACAATCAGCCCCAGCATTTT

D: -
J: TRBJ2-3
V: TRBV6-1
size: -
CDR3: CATPDTPGTDTQYF
DNA: TGTGCCACCCCAGACACTCCTGGCACAGATACGCAGTATTTT

D: -
J: TRBJ2-1
V: TRBV7-9
size: few
CDR3: CASSLAGSYNEQFF
DNA: TGTGCCAGCAGCTTAGCAGGGTCCTACAATGAGCAGTTCTTC

D: -
J: TRBJ1-5
V: TRBV18
size: once
CDR3: CASSPARGGQPQHF
DNA: TGTGCCAGCTCACCAGCACGTGGGGGTCAGCCCCAGCATTTT

D: -
J: TRBJ2-2
V: TRBV11-3
size: -
CDR3: CASRPGGLNTGELFF
DNA: TGTGCCAGCCGACCAGGAGGGCTAAACACCGGGGAGCTGTTTTTT

D: -
J: TRBJ1-2
V: TRBV5-6
size: -
CDR3: CASSFRDGIVSYGYTF
DNA: TGTGCCAGCAGCTTCCGAGACGGGATCGTAAGCTATGGCTACACCTTC

D: -
J: TRBJ1-1
V: TRBV7-9
size: -
CDR3: CASSDGVLGTEAFF
DNA: TGTGCCAGCAGCGATGGAGTCTTGGGTACTGAAGCTTTCTTT

D: -
J: TRBJ1-2
V: TRBV5-5
size: -
CDR3: CASSSLGGRGILRLEGYTF
DNA: TGTGCCAGCAGCTCCCTGGGGGGTCGGGGAATCCTGAGGTTGGAGGGCTACACCTTC

D: TRBD1
J: TRBJ1-5
V: TRBV5-1
size: -
CDR3: CASSPGQGGQPQHF
DNA: TGCGCCAGCAGCCCAGGACAGGGGGGTCAGCCCCAGCATTTT

D: -
J: TRBJ2-1
V: TRBV7-2
size: -
CDR3: CASSTLTGTTYNEQFF
DNA: TGTGCCAGCAGCACTCTAACCGGGACGACCTACAATGAGCAGTTCTTC

D: -
J: TRBJ1-5
V: TRBV6-6
size: -
CDR3: CASKRWGGNQPQHF
DNA: TGTGCCAGCAAACGCTGGGGGGGCAATCAGCCCCAGCATTTT

D: -
J: TRBJ1-4
V: TRBV11-2
size: -
CDR3: CASSLVGYENEKLFF
DNA: TGTGCCAGCAGCTTAGTAGGGTACGAAAATGAAAAACTGTTTTTT

D: TRBD2
J: TRBJ2-5
V: TRBV7-2
size: -
CDR3: CASSLRAGAGGETQYF
DNA: TGTGCCAGCAGCTTAAGAGCGGGGGCTGGGGGAGAGACCCAGTACTTC

D: TRBD1
J: TRBJ1-2
V: TRBV2
size: -
CDR3: CASNLKDQGAEVYGYTF
DNA: TGTGCCAGCAACCTTAAAGATCAGGGGGCTGAGGTCTATGGCTACACCTTC

D: -
J: TRBJ1-5
V: TRBV7-2
size: -
CDR3: CASSYERNQPQHF
DNA: TGTGCCAGCAGCTACGAACGCAATCAGCCCCAGCATTTT

D: -
J: TRBJ1-2
V: TRBV28
size: few
CDR3: CASSFSGNPANYGYTF
DNA: TGTGCCAGCAGCTTCAGCGGGAACCCTGCTAACTATGGCTACACCTTC

D: TRBD2
J: TRBJ2-4
V: TRBV4-3
size: -
CDR3: CASSLEREDIQYF
DNA: TGCGCCAGCAGCCTGGAGCGGGAGGACATTCAGTACTTC

D: -
J: TRBJ2-2
V: TRBV7-2
size: -
CDR3: CASSSSGGTYTGELFF
DNA: TGTGCCAGCAGCTCCTCCGGGGGTACCTACACCGGGGAGCTGTTTTTT

D: -
J: TRBJ1-2
V: TRBV5-4
size: -
CDR3: CASSLNGGKHYGYTF
DNA: TGTGCCAGCAGCTTGAATGGGGGGAAACACTATGGCTACACCTTC

D: -
J: TRBJ1-2
V: TRBV27
size: -
CDR3: CASRLTGINYGYTF
DNA: TGTGCCAGCAGATTGACAGGAATAAACTATGGCTACACCTTC

D: -
J: TRBJ1-3
V: TRBV11-2
size: -
CDR3: CASSAGNTIYF
DNA: TGTGCCAGCAGCGCAGGAAACACCATATATTTT

D: -
J: TRBJ1-2
V: TRBV30
size: -
CDR3: CAWSTELNYGYTF
DNA: TGTGCCTGGAGTACTGAACTAAACTATGGCTACACCTTC

D: TRBD1
J: TRBJ1-6
V: TRBV5-1
size: few
CDR3: CASSEGAYDSPLHF
DNA: TGCGCCAGCAGCGAGGGGGCGTATGATTCACCCCTCCACTTT

D: -
J: TRBJ2-7
V: TRBV2
size: -
CDR3: CASSPPGFYEQYF
DNA: TGTGCCAGCAGTCCACCTGGTTTTTACGAGCAGTACTTC

D: -
J: TRBJ2-2
V: TRBV4-2
size: -
CDR3: CASSHELTSGELFF
DNA: TGTGCCAGCAGCCATGAACTAACCAGCGGGGAGCTGTTTTTT

D: -
J: TRBJ2-5
V: TRBV28
size: -
CDR3: CASSLGQETQYF
DNA: TGTGCCAGCAGTTTAGGCCAAGAGACCCAGTACTTC

D: -
J: TRBJ2-1
V: TRBV4-1
size: -
CDR3: CASSHRTGTPYNEQFF
DNA: TGCGCCAGCAGCCATAGAACCGGGACACCGTACAATGAGCAGTTCTTC

D: TRBD1
J: TRBJ2-3
V: TRBV5-8
size: -
CDR3: CASSARPGTGGADTQYF
DNA: TGTGCCAGCAGCGCCCGCCCCGGGACAGGGGGCGCAGATACGCAGTATTTT

D: TRBD2
J: TRBJ2-7
V: TRBV5-3
size: once
CDR3: CASSINSGGYEQYF
DNA: TGTGCCAGCAGCATTAATAGCGGGGGTTACGAGCAGTACTTC

D: -
J: TRBJ2-1
V: TRBV6-5
size: -
CDR3: CASSYRDSYNEQFF
DNA: TGTGCCAGCAGTTACCGGGACTCCTACAATGAGCAGTTCTTC